A selection of T cell receptor beta chains follows, all from one sample in a study of cytomegalovirus exposure and HLA in healthy donors. The assay was immunoSEQ multiplex PCR, and TCRdb's table has in-frame clones only and misses some. The sample has more than 65,000 clones, approximately 93% seen once. Sequencing used PBMCs. Receptors originate from a man aged 18 to 35 in good health and CMV-seronegative. Each CDR3 is given with its conserved first and last residue. The D gene is left open where the match is weak. Not all rows give a size; the values are once, few, many and, for expanded clones, a class.

-	TRBV11-2	TRBJ1-2	TRBD1	CASSVRDRIGGYTF	TGTGCCAGCAGCGTTCGGGACAGAATAGGAGGCTACACCTTC
-	TRBV30	TRBJ1-2	TRBD1	CAWSPDRADGYTF	TGTGCCTGGAGTCCCGACAGGGCGGATGGCTACACCTTC
few	TRBV2	TRBJ1-1	-	CASSDLDTEAFF	TGTGCCAGCAGTGATTTAGACACTGAAGCTTTCTTT
-	TRBV18	TRBJ2-7	TRBD1	CASSPSGQGMTYEQYF	TGTGCCAGCTCACCCTCCGGACAGGGGATGACGTACGAGCAGTACTTC
-	TRBV2	TRBJ1-4	-	CASSEAAPYHSVRGEKLFF	TGTGCCAGCAGTGAAGCCGCTCCTTACCACAGTGTCAGGGGTGAAAAACTGTTTTTT
-	TRBV13	TRBJ1-2	TRBD1	CASSWQGDGYTF	TGTGCCAGCAGCTGGCAGGGGGATGGCTACACCTTC
-	TRBV5-6	TRBJ1-2	TRBD1	CASSPDRGLDYGYTF	TGTGCCAGCAGCCCGGACAGGGGGCTCGACTATGGCTACACCTTC
-	TRBV15	TRBJ2-3	TRBD2	CATSLTSGITDTQYF	TGTGCCACCAGCCTGACTAGCGGAATCACAGATACGCAGTATTTT
few	TRBV25-1	TRBJ2-1	-	CASTPRGSYNEQFF	TGTGCCAGCACCCCCCGGGGCTCCTACAATGAGCAGTTCTTC
-	TRBV18	TRBJ1-1	TRBD1	CASSPSPSLGQGATEAFF	TGTGCCAGCTCACCATCTCCGTCACTAGGACAGGGCGCCACTGAAGCTTTCTTT
-	TRBV19	TRBJ2-3	TRBD1	CASRPGQGDADTQYF	TGTGCCAGTAGGCCGGGACAGGGTGATGCAGATACGCAGTATTTT
-	TRBV19	TRBJ1-5	-	CASRGLGQGGNQPQHF	TGTGCCAGTCGGGGGTTGGGGCAGGGAGGCAATCAGCCCCAGCATTTT
-	TRBV2	TRBJ2-1	-	CASSEAWAGQFF	TGTGCCAGCAGTGAAGCTTGGGCCGGACAGTTCTTC
-	TRBV19	TRBJ1-5	-	CASSSLGSF	TGTGCCAGTAGTTCCCTTGGGAGTTTT
-	TRBV6-6	TRBJ1-2	TRBD1	CASRYLQGAESGYTF	TGTGCCAGCAGATACCTACAGGGGGCAGAGTCTGGCTACACCTTC
-	TRBV5-6	TRBJ2-1	-	CASSLPGVNEQFF	TGTGCCAGCAGCTTGCCGGGAGTCAATGAGCAGTTCTTC
once	TRBV2	TRBJ2-7	TRBD1	CASSEWDRNTYEQYF	TGTGCCAGCAGTGAATGGGACAGGAATACCTACGAGCAGTACTTC
-	TRBV7-2	TRBJ2-4	-	CASSSWGGVAKNIQYF	TGTGCCAGCAGCTCTTGGGGAGGAGTAGCCAAAAACATTCAGTACTTC
-	TRBV11-1	TRBJ2-4	-	CASSSRSLGSRQYF	TGTGCCAGCAGCTCCCGCAGCCTCGGGTCCCGTCAGTACTTC
-	TRBV19	TRBJ1-2	-	CASSFQGVYGYTF	TGTGCCAGTAGTTTCCAGGGTGTCTATGGCTACACCTTC
-	TRBV30	TRBJ1-5	-	CAWSRQGNQPQHF	TGTGCCTGGAGTCGGCAGGGGAATCAGCCCCAGCATTTT
-	TRBV5-1	TRBJ1-2	TRBD1	CASSSGTGGARNYGYTF	TGCGCCAGCAGCTCTGGGACAGGGGGCGCACGAAACTATGGCTACACCTTC
few	TRBV2	TRBJ2-1	-	CASSGLVWNEQFF	TGTGCCAGCAGTGGACTAGTTTGGAATGAGCAGTTCTTC
-	TRBV11-3	TRBJ2-1	TRBD2	CASSLDRVAGKIEQFF	TGTGCCAGCAGCTTAGATCGGGTAGCGGGGAAAATTGAGCAGTTCTTC
-	TRBV5-1	TRBJ1-2	-	CASRPTVNYGYTF	TGCGCCAGCCGACCGACAGTTAACTATGGCTACACCTTC
-	TRBV5-6	TRBJ2-7	-	CASSLALYEQYF	TGTGCCAGCAGCTTGGCCCTCTACGAGCAGTACTTC
once	TRBV5-4	TRBJ2-3	TRBD2	CASSFDAAGGADTQYF	TGTGCCAGCAGCTTCGATGCAGCGGGGGGGGCAGATACGCAGTATTTT
-	TRBV30	TRBJ2-7	TRBD1	CAWRTPGQGVLYEQYF	TGTGCCTGGAGGACTCCGGGACAGGGGGTTTTATACGAGCAGTACTTC
-	TRBV5-4	TRBJ1-1	-	CASSSALQGNTEAFF	TGTGCCAGCAGCTCCGCCCTCCAGGGGAACACTGAAGCTTTCTTT
-	TRBV19	TRBJ1-5	TRBD1	CASSNRDRGNSNQPQHF	TGTGCCAGTAGTAACCGGGACAGGGGGAATAGCAATCAGCCCCAGCATTTT
-	TRBV11-3	TRBJ2-3	TRBD2	CASSLGSGSKAGDTQYF	TGTGCCAGCAGCTTAGGTAGCGGGAGTAAGGCAGGAGATACGCAGTATTTT
-	TRBV7-9	TRBJ1-1	-	CASSFLGGGEAFF	TGTGCCAGCAGCTTTCTAGGAGGAGGTGAAGCTTTCTTT
-	TRBV30	TRBJ1-4	-	CAWSVGGKGEKLFF	TGTGCCTGGAGTGTCGGGGGGAAAGGTGAAAAACTGTTTTTT
-	TRBV11-2	TRBJ2-7	-	CASSIRMGGATYEQYF	TGTGCCAGCAGCATCAGGATGGGGGGGGCAACATACGAGCAGTACTTC
-	TRBV5-1	TRBJ2-1	-	CASSSTLSSYNEQFF	TGCGCCAGCAGCTCGACATTAAGCTCCTACAATGAGCAGTTCTTC
many	TRBV19	TRBJ1-2	-	CASSPFVEGVGYTF	TGTGCCAGTAGTCCCTTTGTGGAGGGCGTGGGCTACACCTTC
-	TRBV27	TRBJ1-1	-	CASSFEPRTVKAFF	TGTGCCAGCAGTTTCGAACCCCGGACAGTGAAAGCTTTCTTT
-	TRBV11-3	TRBJ1-2	-	CASSPRDGPTGYGYTF	TGTGCCAGCAGCCCGCGGGACGGACCCACGGGCTATGGCTACACCTTC
-	TRBV4-1	TRBJ2-7	-	CASSQPVTGNEQYF	TGCGCCAGCAGCCAACCAGTCACAGGGAACGAGCAGTACTTC
few	TRBV7-9	TRBJ1-1	TRBD1	CASSLARDSTEAFF	TGTGCCAGCAGCTTAGCAAGGGACAGCACTGAAGCTTTCTTT
once	TRBV27	TRBJ2-3	-	CASRATGVQIRTGSTDTQYF	TGTGCCAGCAGGGCGACTGGAGTACAGATACGCACGGGGAGTACAGATACGCAGTATTTT
-	TRBV15	TRBJ1-4	-	CATSRDKGGSEKLFF	TGTGCCACCAGCAGAGATAAGGGAGGCTCTGAAAAACTGTTTTTT
once	TRBV6-6	TRBJ2-4	-	CASRQGIRKNIQYF	TGTGCCAGCAGGCAGGGGATCCGGAAAAACATTCAGTACTTC
-	TRBV27	TRBJ2-3	TRBD2	CASSLASGRTTDTQYF	TGTGCCAGCAGTCTGGCTAGCGGGAGGACCACAGATACGCAGTATTTT
-	TRBV5-4	TRBJ1-2	TRBD1	CASSLVGQGLSGYTF	TGTGCCAGCAGCCTGGTCGGACAGGGACTTAGCGGCTACACCTTC
-	TRBV5-1	TRBJ2-7	TRBD1	CASSLGGQNGLYEQYF	TGCGCCAGCAGCTTGGGGGGACAGAACGGGCTCTACGAGCAGTACTTC
once	TRBV19	TRBJ1-2	-	CASSIDLNYGYTF	TGTGCCAGTAGTATCGACTTGAACTATGGCTACACCTTC
once	TRBV2	TRBJ2-6	TRBD1	CASSFRDRAVSGANVLTF	TGTGCCAGCTCATTCCGGGACAGGGCAGTATCTGGGGCCAACGTCCTGACTTTC
-	TRBV5-1	TRBJ1-6	-	CASSLGSALHF	TGCGCCAGCAGCTTGGGGTCGGCCCTCCACTTT
-	TRBV5-1	TRBJ2-3	TRBD2	CASSLRGSSGRADTQYF	TGCGCCAGCAGCTTGAGGGGGTCTAGCGGGAGGGCAGATACGCAGTATTTT
-	TRBV10-3	TRBJ1-1	-	CAIRPIAGNTEAFF	TGTGCCATCCGCCCCATTGCAGGGAACACTGAAGCTTTCTTT
-	TRBV7-2	TRBJ2-1	-	CASSLQGSSNEQFF	TGTGCCAGCAGTTTACAGGGTTCCAGCAATGAGCAGTTCTTC
-	TRBV7-2	TRBJ1-5	-	CASSLVGSSNQPQHF	TGTGCCAGCAGCTTAGTAGGGAGTTCCAATCAGCCCCAGCATTTT
few	TRBV7-2	TRBJ2-1	TRBD2	CASSSLAAGGPEQFF	TGTGCCAGCAGCTCCCTCGCAGCGGGAGGGCCTGAGCAGTTCTTC
few	TRBV4-2	TRBJ2-2	-	CASSHRSEGSANTGELFF	TGTGCCAGCAGCCATCGTTCTGAGGGTAGCGCGAACACCGGGGAGCTGTTTTTT
-	TRBV5-1	TRBJ1-1	-	CASSLDRNTEAFF	TGCGCCAGCAGCTTGGACAGGAACACTGAAGCTTTCTTT
-	TRBV7-9	TRBJ1-2	TRBD1	CASSSGQEAYGYTF	TGTGCCAGCAGCTCGGGACAGGAAGCCTATGGCTACACCTTC
-	TRBV6-5	TRBJ1-1	-	CASSQLSF	TGTGCCAGCAGTCAACTGAGCTTT
-	TRBV5-1	TRBJ2-7	TRBD2	CASSFGRQDEQYF	TGCGCCAGCAGCTTCGGGAGGCAGGACGAGCAGTACTTC
-	TRBV2	TRBJ1-2	TRBD1	CASSYDRALYGYTF	TGTGCCAGCAGCTACGACAGGGCCCTCTATGGCTACACCTTC